One and the same sample provided the 27 T cell receptor beta chains below, sequenced in a study of cytomegalovirus exposure and HLA in healthy donors. Method: immunoSEQ multiplex PCR; TCRdb's copy keeps in-frame clones and lacks some. Of tens of thousands of clones in the sample, 93% were seen once. The sequenced sample was PBMCs. The receptors derive from a woman aged 25 to 39 in good health and CMV-seropositive.

The chain recombines TRBV19 with TRBJ1-4; 7 nucleotides agree with TRBD1. Germline V gives CDR1 LNHDA, CDR2 SQIVND (reference sequence). This CDR3 spans 13 amino acids. V lost 5 bases, J lost 8 bases, and 5 bases stayed unmatched. CDR3 amino acids: CASSPTGSEKLFF. CDR3 nucleotides: TGTGCCAGTAGTCCGACAGGGTCGGAAAAACTGTTTTTT.

The rearrangement joins TRBV6-5 to TRBJ1-1; D possibly corresponds to TRBD1 (6 bases). V gave up 4 bases and J gave up 6 bases, with 9 bases separating them. The CDR3 sequence is 12 residues long. Germline V CDR1 and CDR2: MNHEY, SVGAGI. The CDR3 DNA reads as TGTGCCAGCAGTTTAAGGGGGTCTGAAGCTTTCTTT. Protein sequence: CASSLRGSEAFF.

This clone was picked up one time. The rearrangement uses TRBV5-4 and TRBJ2-7, with TRBD2 identical over 15 bases. The CDR3 loop spans 16 amino acids. The junction had 4 bases not matched to a gene; V was cut back by 2 bases and J by 4 bases. Per germline, CDR1 SGHNT and CDR2 YYREEE (reference sequence). The CDR3 region is CASSFGLAGGPYEQYF. Here the CDR3 DNA reads TGTGCCAGCAGCTTTGGACTAGCGGGAGGGCCATACGAGCAGTACTTC. Full variable domain (remainder filled in from reference TRBV5-4 and TRBJ2-7): ETGVTQSPTHLIKTRGQQVTLRCSSQSGHNTVSWYQQALGQGPQFIFQYYREEENGRGNFPPRFSGLQFPNYSSELNVNALELDDSALYLCASSFGLAGGPYEQYFGPGTRLTVT.

V and J are TRBV7-8 and TRBJ1-5; D gene uncertain. Germline assignment: CDR1 SGHVS and CDR2 FQNEAQ. V lost 1 base, J lost 4 bases, and 11 bases lay in between. CDR3 size: 15 residues. The CDR3 bases are TGTGCCAGCAGCTTAGGCGGGCGGGGAAATCAGCCCCAGCATTTT. This codes for CASSLGGRGNQPQHF.

This chain uses TRBV19 with TRBJ2-1, with TRBD1 as a possible D gene (5 bases). Trimming removed 4 bases at V and 9 bases at J, with 19 bases between. This CDR3 comprises 15 residues. Germline V lookup: CDR1 LNHDA, CDR2 SQIVND (reference sequence). CDR3 in amino acids: CASSTGWPVPTEQFF. The CDR3 bases are TGTGCCAGTAGTACAGGGTGGCCCGTCCCCACTGAGCAGTTCTTC.

V usage is TRBV7-8 and J usage is TRBJ2-1; 9 nucleotides line up with TRBD2. The length of the CDR3 is 22 residues. Trimming cost V 4 bases and J 0 bases; bases outside gene matches: 22. Germline V gene sequence: CDR1 SGHVS, CDR2 FQNEAQ. The CDR3 nucleotides read TGTGCCAGCAGCTCCAAAGTTTGGCTAGCGGGAAATTTGGACAGCTCCTACAATGAGCAGTTCTTC. It is translated as CASSSKVWLAGNLDSSYNEQFF.

V usage is TRBV7-8 and J usage is TRBJ2-5; 7 bases agree with TRBD2. Germline V gene lookup returns CDR1 SGHVS and CDR2 FQNEAQ. The CDR3 is 13 residues long. The V gene end was trimmed by 8 bases and the J gene end by 5 bases; junction bases not matched to a gene: 8. The CDR3 loop reads CASGRASGETQYF. The CDR3, as DNA: TGTGCCAGCGGGAGGGCCTCCGGGGAGACCCAGTACTTC.

The chain couples TRBV7-6 to TRBJ2-1, with TRBD2 matching over 7 bases. The CDR3 is 15 amino acids. Per the germline V gene, CDR1 is SGHVS and CDR2 is FNYEAQ. The V gene end was trimmed by 0 bases and the J gene end by 8 bases; junction bases not matched to a gene: 7. CDR3 sequence: CASSLAGGPKYEQFF. DNA for the CDR3: TGTGCCAGCAGCTTAGCGGGAGGGCCTAAGTATGAGCAGTTCTTC.

The V and J genes are TRBV28 and TRBJ2-7; TRBD2 matches 8 bases. Germline CDR1 is MDHEN and CDR2 is SYDVKM. This CDR3 is 15 amino acids long. V lost 7 bases, J lost 3 bases, and 11 bases stayed unmatched. The CDR3: CASTTPGLVNYEQYF. The CDR3 coding sequence is TGTGCCAGCACTACCCCGGGACTAGTGAACTACGAGCAGTACTTC. Filled out from reference TRBV28 and TRBJ2-7, the complete variable domain reads DVKVTQSSRYLVKRTGEKVFLECVQDMDHENMFWYRQDPGLGLRLIYFSYDVKMKEKGDIPEGYSVSREKKERFSLILESASTNQTSMYLCASTTPGLVNYEQYFGPGTRLTVT.

This clone appeared once. V usage is TRBV6-1 and J usage is TRBJ2-7; the D gene is possibly TRBD1 (5 bases). Trimming stripped 2 bases from V and 2 bases from J, with 13 bases between. CDR1 MNHNS and CDR2 SASEGT come from the germline V gene. The CDR3 spans 15 residues. CDR3 DNA: TGTGCCAGCAGTGAACGGGTGGGGCAACCCTACGAGCAGTACTTC. It encodes CASSERVGQPYEQYF.

The table lists this clone with a count of one. The gene calls are TRBV9 and TRBJ2-1; perhaps TRBD2 as D (5 bases). Trimming took off 4 bases at V and 6 bases at J, with 17 bases between the two ends. The CDR3 is 15 residues long. Germline lookup yields CDR1 SGDLS and CDR2 YYNGEE. The CDR3 nucleotides are TGTGCCAGCAGCATGCTAGCAGCTCACACCAATGAGCAGTTCTTC. Its protein is CASSMLAAHTNEQFF.

The V gene is TRBV5-8, the J gene TRBJ1-5, with D unclear. Per the germline V gene, CDR1 is SGHTS and CDR2 is YDEGEE. V was shortened by 8 bases and J by 3 bases, with 12 bases between the two germline ends. This CDR3 comprises 13 residues. CDR3 nucleotides: TGTGCCAGTAGTGTTACAGCCAATCAGCCCCAGCATTTT. The encoded protein is CASSVTANQPQHF.

The V and J genes are TRBV5-1 and TRBJ2-5; 7 nucleotides match TRBD1. The J segment lost 2 bases and the V segment lost 4 bases, leaving 8 bases of the junction unmatched. CDR1 and CDR2 from the germline V gene are SGHRS and YFSETQ. This CDR3 region has 15 residues. This CDR3 reads CASSDQTGSQETQYF. The CDR3 DNA follows: TGCGCCAGCAGCGACCAGACAGGGTCGCAAGAGACCCAGTACTTC.

The chain couples TRBV4-3 to TRBJ2-3; the D is unclear. The ends were cut back, 0 bases at V and 2 bases at J, with 12 bases in the middle. The germline V gene has CDR1 LGHNA and CDR2 YSLEER. The CDR3 loop spans 16 amino acids. Here the CDR3 reads CASSQDSSFPTDTQYF. CDR3 DNA sequence: TGCGCCAGCAGCCAAGATAGTAGCTTCCCCACAGATACGCAGTATTTT.

The J gene is TRBJ1-2, the V gene TRBV10-3; weak D call: TRBD1 (6 bases). The germline V and J ends were trimmed by 0 bases and 4 bases, with 27 bases remaining between them. The CDR3 spans 20 residues. Germline V gene lookup returns CDR1 ENHRY and CDR2 SYGVKD. The chain's CDR3 is CAISESRARSDRRPFYGYTF. The CDR3 DNA follows: TGTGCCATCAGTGAGTCGAGGGCTCGTTCTGACAGGCGCCCCTTCTATGGCTACACCTTC.

This clone was seen only once. The V gene is TRBV7-9, the J gene TRBJ2-7; 7 bases line up with TRBD2. The CDR3 has 16 residues. Per germline, CDR1 SEHNR and CDR2 FQNEAQ (reference sequence). J lost 4 bases, V lost 5 bases, and 14 bases had no gene match. The CDR3 region is CASSAPGGLGHYEQYF. In DNA form, the CDR3 reads TGTGCCAGCAGCGCCCCCGGTGGACTAGGACATTACGAGCAGTACTTC. Supplemented by reference TRBV7-9 and TRBJ2-7, the full variable domain reads DTGVSQNPRHKITKRGQNVTFRCDPISEHNRLYWYRQTLGQGPEFLTYFQNEAQLEKSRLLSDRFSAERPKGSFSTLEIQRTEQGDSAMYLCASSAPGGLGHYEQYFGPGTRLTVT.

V is TRBV27 and J is TRBJ2-2; 11 bases line up with TRBD2. From germline, CDR1 is MNHEY and CDR2 SMNVEV (reference sequence). The junction had 4 bases not matched to a gene; V was cut back by 4 bases and J by 0 bases. The CDR3 is 17 amino acids. The CDR3 region has the DNA TGTGCCAGCAGTTCATGGACTAGCGGGCCGAACACCGGGGAGCTGTTTTTT. The encoded protein is CASSSWTSGPNTGELFF.

The rearrangement links TRBV11-2 to TRBJ2-2, with 7 bases lining up with TRBD1. Germline assignment: CDR1 SGHAT and CDR2 FQNNGV. The CDR3 loop spans 15 amino acids. V lost 5 bases, J lost 5 bases, and 8 bases stayed unmatched. This CDR3 reads CASSPGTARTGELFF. The CDR3, as DNA: TGTGCCAGCAGCCCCGGGACAGCAAGAACCGGGGAGCTGTTTTTT.

This chain uses TRBV5-1 with TRBJ2-1; 15 bases match TRBD2. This CDR3 has 15 amino acids. J gave up 13 bases and V 3 bases, and 8 bases lay outside the gene matches. Per the germline V gene, CDR1 is SGHRS and CDR2 is YFSETQ. CDR3 DNA: TGCGCCAGCAGCTCCGGACTAGCGGGAGGGCCACGTCAGTTCTTC. It yields the protein CASSSGLAGGPRQFF.

V gene TRBV28 combines with J gene TRBJ2-7, with 7 nucleotides matching TRBD1. Germline assignment: CDR1 MDHEN and CDR2 SYDVKM. Trimming removed 10 bases from V and 0 bases from J; junction bases left unmatched: 6. The CDR3 length is 13 residues. The DNA for the CDR3 is TGTGCCACCAAGCGACAGGGCTCCTACGAGCAGTACTTC. Its translation is CATKRQGSYEQYF. Complete variable domain (other parts from reference TRBV28 and TRBJ2-7): DVKVTQSSRYLVKRTGEKVFLECVQDMDHENMFWYRQDPGLGLRLIYFSYDVKMKEKGDIPEGYSVSREKKERFSLILESASTNQTSMYLCATKRQGSYEQYFGPGTRLTVT.

The chain links TRBV7-2 to TRBJ1-2, with D unclear. Germline CDR1 and CDR2: SGHTA and FQGNSA. The CDR3 length is 13 residues. Trimming took 4 bases from V and 14 from J, leaving 20 bases between them. The CDR3 region is CASSSSEGRVGTF. The CDR3 bases are TGTGCCAGCAGCTCATCCGAGGGTAGGGTGGGGACCTTC.

This rearrangement joins TRBV19 to TRBJ1-4; weak D call: TRBD1 (5 bases). Trimming left V 3 bases short and J 0 bases short, with 14 bases between. In germline, CDR1 is LNHDA, CDR2 SQIVND (reference sequence). The CDR3 spans 17 residues. This chain's CDR3 is CASSIGRVATTNEKLFF. The CDR3 DNA is TGTGCCAGTAGTATTGGCAGGGTAGCCACAACTAATGAAAAACTGTTTTTT.

The CDR3 bases are TGTGCCAGCAGTTCCCTAGCGGCTACAGGCTACGAGCAGTACTTC. Residues: CASSSLAATGYEQYF. The chain is built from TRBV27 and TRBJ2-7; 7 bases align to TRBD2. V was clipped by 4 bases and J by 3 bases; unmatched bases: 9. The CDR3 runs to 15 residues. Germline-derived CDR1 and CDR2 are MNHEY and SMNVEV (reference sequence).

The J gene is TRBJ1-4, the V gene TRBV5-1, with no clear D. The V gene lost 8 bases and the J gene lost 2 bases, with 16 bases spanning the gap. The germline V gene has CDR1 SGHRS and CDR2 YFSETQ. The CDR3 spans 15 residues. The CDR3 is CASLPAPSTNEKLFF. The CDR3 DNA follows: TGCGCCAGTCTACCAGCGCCCTCGACTAATGAAAAACTGTTTTTT.

This clone has a single count. The genes are TRBV28 and TRBJ2-3, with D possibly being TRBD2 (6 bases). Germline assignment: CDR1 MDHEN and CDR2 SYDVKM. V was pared by 9 bases and J by 2 bases, with 15 bases between. CDR3 length equals 14 residues. The CDR3 is CARGGPSYTDTQYF. CDR3 bases: TGTGCCAGAGGAGGGCCTAGCTACACAGATACGCAGTATTTT.

The chain has TRBV28 and TRBJ2-7; 11 bases are shared with TRBD2. V gave up 2 bases and J gave up 2 bases; unmatched junction bases: 5. Per the germline V gene, CDR1 is MDHEN and CDR2 is SYDVKM. The CDR3 length is 16 residues. The DNA of the CDR3 is TGTGCCAGCAGTTTACTGGGACTAGCGGTTCCCTACGAGCAGTACTTC. This codes for CASSLLGLAVPYEQYF. The whole variable domain, remainder taken from reference TRBV28 and TRBJ2-7, is DVKVTQSSRYLVKRTGEKVFLECVQDMDHENMFWYRQDPGLGLRLIYFSYDVKMKEKGDIPEGYSVSREKKERFSLILESASTNQTSMYLCASSLLGLAVPYEQYFGPGTRLTVT.

This chain links TRBV9 with TRBJ2-7; D gene unclear. Germline CDR1 is SGDLS and CDR2 is YYNGEE. The CDR3 runs 13 residues. V shed 1 base and J shed 6 bases, with 11 bases lying between them. The CDR3 sequence is CASSVLADGEQYF. The CDR3 DNA sequence: TGTGCCAGCAGCGTATTAGCCGACGGCGAGCAGTACTTC.